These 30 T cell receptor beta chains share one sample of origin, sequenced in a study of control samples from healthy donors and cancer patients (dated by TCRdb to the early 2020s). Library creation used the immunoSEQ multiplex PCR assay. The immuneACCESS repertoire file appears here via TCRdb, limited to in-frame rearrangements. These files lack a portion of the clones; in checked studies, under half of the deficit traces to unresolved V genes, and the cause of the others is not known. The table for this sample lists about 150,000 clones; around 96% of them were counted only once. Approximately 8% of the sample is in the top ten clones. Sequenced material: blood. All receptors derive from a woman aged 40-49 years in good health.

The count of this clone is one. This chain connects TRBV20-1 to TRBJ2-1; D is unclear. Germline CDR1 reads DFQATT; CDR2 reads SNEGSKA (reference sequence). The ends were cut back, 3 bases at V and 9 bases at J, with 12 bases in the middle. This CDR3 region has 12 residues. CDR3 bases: TGCAGTGCTAGTATAATTTATAGTGAGCAGTTCTTC. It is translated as CSASIIYSEQFF.

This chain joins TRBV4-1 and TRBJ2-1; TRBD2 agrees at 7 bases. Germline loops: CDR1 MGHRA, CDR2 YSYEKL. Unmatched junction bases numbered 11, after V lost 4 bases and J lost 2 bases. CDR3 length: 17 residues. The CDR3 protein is CASSLFHETSPYNEQFF. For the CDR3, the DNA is TGCGCCAGCAGCCTCTTTCACGAGACTAGCCCCTACAATGAGCAGTTCTTC.

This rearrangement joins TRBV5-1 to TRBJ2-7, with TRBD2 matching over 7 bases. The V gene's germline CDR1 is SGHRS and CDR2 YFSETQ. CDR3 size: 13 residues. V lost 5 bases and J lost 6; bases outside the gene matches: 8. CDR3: CASSSRASGEQYF. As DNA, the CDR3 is TGCGCCAGCAGTTCTCGAGCTAGCGGCGAGCAGTACTTC.

The CDR3 loop reads CASSPSGSRTGEQYF. The CDR3 bases are TGCGCCAGCAGCCCGTCCGGGTCCCGGACTGGCGAGCAGTACTTC. The chain is built from TRBV5-1 and TRBJ2-7; weak D call: TRBD2 (5 bases). Germline lookup yields CDR1 SGHRS and CDR2 YFSETQ. CDR3 size: 15 residues. V lost 4 bases to trimming and J lost 6 bases, with 20 bases between them. Combining the CDR3 with reference TRBV5-1 and TRBJ2-7 gives the whole variable domain KAGVTQTPRYLIKTRGQQVTLSCSPISGHRSVSWYQQTPGQGLQFLFEYFSETQRNKGNFPGRFSGRQFSNSRSEMNVSTLELGDSALYLCASSPSGSRTGEQYFGPGTRLTVT.

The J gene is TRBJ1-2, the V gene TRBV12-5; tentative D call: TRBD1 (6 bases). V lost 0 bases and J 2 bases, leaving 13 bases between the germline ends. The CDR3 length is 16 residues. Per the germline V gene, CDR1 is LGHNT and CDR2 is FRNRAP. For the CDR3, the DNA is TGTGCTAGTGGTTTGGTACTGGGGGCAGCGAACTATGGCTACACCTTC. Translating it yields CASGLVLGAANYGYTF.

CDR3 in DNA: TGTGCCAGCAGCCAATCCGGGGGTGACGGCTACACCTTC. It specifies CASSQSGGDGYTF. The chain has TRBV16 and TRBJ1-2, with D possibly matching TRBD1 (5 bases). The V end lost 0 bases, the J end lost 8 bases, and 10 bases lay between the germline ends. Germline CDR1 is KGHSY and CDR2 is FQNENV. This CDR3 has 13 residues.

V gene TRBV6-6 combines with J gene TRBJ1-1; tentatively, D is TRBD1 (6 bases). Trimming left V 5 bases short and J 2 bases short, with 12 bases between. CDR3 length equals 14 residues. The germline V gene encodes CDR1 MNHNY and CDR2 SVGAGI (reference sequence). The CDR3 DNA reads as TGTGCCAGCAGTGTTGGGGGGGGCAACACTGAAGCTTTCTTT. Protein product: CASSVGGGNTEAFF.

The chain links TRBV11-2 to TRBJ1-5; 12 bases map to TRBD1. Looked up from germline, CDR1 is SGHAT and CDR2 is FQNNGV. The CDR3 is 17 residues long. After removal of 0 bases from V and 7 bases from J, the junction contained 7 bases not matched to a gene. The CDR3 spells CASSLEGTGGFKQPQHF. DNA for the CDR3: TGTGCCAGCAGCTTAGAGGGGACAGGGGGCTTTAAGCAGCCCCAGCATTTT.

Here the CDR3 DNA reads TGTGCCAGCAGCTTGGGTCGGAGGTCCGGAAACACCATATATTTT. It specifies CASSLGRRSGNTIYF. The rearrangement links TRBV5-8 to TRBJ1-3; no firm D call. V lost 0 bases, J lost 4 bases, and 11 bases lay in between. Per the germline V gene, CDR1 is SGHTS and CDR2 is YDEGEE. CDR3 length: 15 residues.

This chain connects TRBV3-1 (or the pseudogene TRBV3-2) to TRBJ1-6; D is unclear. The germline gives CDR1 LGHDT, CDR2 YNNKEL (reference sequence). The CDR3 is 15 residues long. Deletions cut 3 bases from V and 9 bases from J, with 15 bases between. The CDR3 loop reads CASSHSSSAISPLHF. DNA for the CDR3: TGTGCCAGCAGCCATTCCAGTTCGGCAATTTCACCCCTCCACTTT.

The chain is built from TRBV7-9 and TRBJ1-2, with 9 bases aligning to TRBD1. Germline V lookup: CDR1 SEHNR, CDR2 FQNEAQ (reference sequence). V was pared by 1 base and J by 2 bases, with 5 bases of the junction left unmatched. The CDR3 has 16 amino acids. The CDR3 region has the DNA TGTGCCAGCAGCTTAGGAGGGACAGGGCCGAACTATGGCTACACCTTC. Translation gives CASSLGGTGPNYGYTF.

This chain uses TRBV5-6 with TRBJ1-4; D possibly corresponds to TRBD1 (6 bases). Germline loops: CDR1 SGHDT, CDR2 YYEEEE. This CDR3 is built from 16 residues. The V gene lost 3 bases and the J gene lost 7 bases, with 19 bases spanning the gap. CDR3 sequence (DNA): TGTGCCAGCAGCTCTACCTACAGGGATCAAGGTGAAAAACTGTTTTTT. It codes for CASSSTYRDQGEKLFF.

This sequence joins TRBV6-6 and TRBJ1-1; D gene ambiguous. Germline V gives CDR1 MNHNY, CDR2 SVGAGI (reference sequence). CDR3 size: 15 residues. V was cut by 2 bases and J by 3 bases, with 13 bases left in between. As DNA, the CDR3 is TGTGCCAGCAGTTACGAAGTGGTAGCCTACACTGAAGCTTTCTTT. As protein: CASSYEVVAYTEAFF.

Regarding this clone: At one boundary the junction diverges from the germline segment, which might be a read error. The CDR3 loop is CASSSAGSLAYGQYF. In DNA form, the CDR3 reads TGCGCCAGCAGCTCCGCCGGGTCCCTAGCGTACGGGCAGTACTTC. V and J are TRBV5-1 and TRBJ2-7; a possible D gene is TRBD2 (6 bases). Germline CDR1 SGHRS, CDR2 YFSETQ. CDR3 length equals 15 residues. The full variable domain, its missing parts supplied by reference TRBV5-1 and TRBJ2-7, is KAGVTQTPRYLIKTRGQQVTLSCSPISGHRSVSWYQQTPGQGLQFLFEYFSETQRNKGNFPGRFSGRQFSNSRSEMNVSTLELGDSALYLCASSSAGSLAYGQYFGPGTRLTVT.

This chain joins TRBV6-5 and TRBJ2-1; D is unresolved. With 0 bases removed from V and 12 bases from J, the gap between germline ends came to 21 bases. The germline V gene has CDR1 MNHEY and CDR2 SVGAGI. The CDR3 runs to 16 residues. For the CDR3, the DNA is TGTGCCAGCAGTTACTCGATGTTGCAATTCGTCTTCGGGCAGTTCTTC. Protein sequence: CASSYSMLQFVFGQFF.

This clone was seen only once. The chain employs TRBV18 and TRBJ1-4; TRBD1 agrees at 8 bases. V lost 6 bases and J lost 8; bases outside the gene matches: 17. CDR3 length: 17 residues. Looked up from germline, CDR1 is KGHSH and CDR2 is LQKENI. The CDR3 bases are TGTGCCAGCTCCCAACCGGCGACAGTCAGGGGGCAGGAAAAACTGTTTTTT. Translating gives CASSQPATVRGQEKLFF.

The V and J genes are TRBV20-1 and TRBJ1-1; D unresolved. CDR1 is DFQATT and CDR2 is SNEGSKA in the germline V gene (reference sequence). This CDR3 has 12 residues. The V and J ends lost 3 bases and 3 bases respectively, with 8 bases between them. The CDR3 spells CSASDWDTEAFF. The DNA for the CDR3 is TGCAGTGCTAGTGATTGGGACACTGAAGCTTTCTTT.

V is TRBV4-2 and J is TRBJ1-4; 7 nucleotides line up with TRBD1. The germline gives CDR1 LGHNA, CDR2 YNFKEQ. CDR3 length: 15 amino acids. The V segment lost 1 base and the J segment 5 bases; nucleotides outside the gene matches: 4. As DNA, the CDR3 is TGTGCCAGCAGCCAAGCGAGACAGGGAAATGAAAAACTGTTTTTT. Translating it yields CASSQARQGNEKLFF.

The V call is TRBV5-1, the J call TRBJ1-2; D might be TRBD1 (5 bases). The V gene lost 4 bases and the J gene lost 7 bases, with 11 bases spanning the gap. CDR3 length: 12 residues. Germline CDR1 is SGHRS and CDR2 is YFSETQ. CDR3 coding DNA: TGCGCCAGCAGCCCCCCCGGGGCTGGCTACACCTTC. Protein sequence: CASSPPGAGYTF.

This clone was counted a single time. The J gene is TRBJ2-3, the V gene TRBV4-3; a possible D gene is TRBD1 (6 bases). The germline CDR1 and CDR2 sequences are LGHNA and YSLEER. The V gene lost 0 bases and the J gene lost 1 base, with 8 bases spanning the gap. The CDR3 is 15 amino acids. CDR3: CASSQDGQRTDTQYF. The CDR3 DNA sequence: TGCGCCAGCAGCCAAGACGGACAGCGCACAGATACGCAGTATTTT.

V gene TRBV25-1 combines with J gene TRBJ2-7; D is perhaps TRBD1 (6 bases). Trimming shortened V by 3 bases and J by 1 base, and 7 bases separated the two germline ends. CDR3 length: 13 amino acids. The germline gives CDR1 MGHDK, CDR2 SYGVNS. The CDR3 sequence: CASSEDSSYEQYF. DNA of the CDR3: TGTGCCAGCAGTGAGGACAGTTCCTACGAGCAGTACTTC.

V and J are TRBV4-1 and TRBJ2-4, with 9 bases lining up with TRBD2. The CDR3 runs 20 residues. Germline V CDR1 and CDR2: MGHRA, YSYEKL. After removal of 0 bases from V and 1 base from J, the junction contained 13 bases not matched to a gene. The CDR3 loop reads CASSQEEIAGASLAKNIQYF. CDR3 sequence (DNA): TGCGCCAGCAGCCAAGAAGAGATAGCGGGAGCGTCCTTGGCCAAAAACATTCAGTACTTC.

Here the CDR3 DNA reads TGTGCCAGCTCACCAGGGGGCGGTGGAAACACTGAAGCTTTCTTT. Translating it yields CASSPGGGGNTEAFF. This sequence joins TRBV18 and TRBJ1-1, with a tentative D call TRBD1 (6 bases). V was cut by 2 bases and J by 2 bases, with 12 bases left in between. Germline V gene sequence: CDR1 KGHSH, CDR2 LQKENI. The CDR3 length is 15 residues.

The CDR3 spells CASLTGDPRVSTYEQYF. CDR3 nucleotide sequence: TGTGCCAGCCTTACCGGGGACCCACGAGTTTCAACCTACGAGCAGTACTTC. The rearrangement links TRBV28 to TRBJ2-7; D is possibly TRBD1 or TRBD2 (5 bases each). The germline V gene has CDR1 MDHEN and CDR2 SYDVKM. This CDR3 is built from 17 residues. With 8 bases removed from V and 2 bases from J, the gap between germline ends came to 25 bases. Complete variable domain (other parts from reference TRBV28 and TRBJ2-7): DVKVTQSSRYLVKRTGEKVFLECVQDMDHENMFWYRQDPGLGLRLIYFSYDVKMKEKGDIPEGYSVSREKKERFSLILESASTNQTSMYLCASLTGDPRVSTYEQYFGPGTRLTVT.

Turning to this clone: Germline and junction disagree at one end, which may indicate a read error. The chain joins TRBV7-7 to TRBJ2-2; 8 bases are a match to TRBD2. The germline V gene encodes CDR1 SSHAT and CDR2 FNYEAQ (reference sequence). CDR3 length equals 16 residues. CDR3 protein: CASSPASGGDWGWLFF. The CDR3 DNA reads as TGTGCTAGCAGCCCCGCGTCGGGAGGGGACTGGGGATGGCTGTTTTTT.

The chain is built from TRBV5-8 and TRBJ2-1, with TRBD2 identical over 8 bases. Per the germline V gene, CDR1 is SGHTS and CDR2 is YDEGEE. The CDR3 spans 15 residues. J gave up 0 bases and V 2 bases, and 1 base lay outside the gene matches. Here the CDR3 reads CASSLTSGSYNEQFF. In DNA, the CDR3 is TGTGCCAGCAGCTTAACTAGCGGCTCCTACAATGAGCAGTTCTTC.

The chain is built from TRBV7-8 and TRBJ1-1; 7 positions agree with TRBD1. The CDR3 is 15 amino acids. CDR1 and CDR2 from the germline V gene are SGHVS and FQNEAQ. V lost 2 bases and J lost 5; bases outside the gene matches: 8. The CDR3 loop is CASSLPTGRGTEAFF. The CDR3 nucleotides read TGTGCCAGCAGCTTACCGACAGGGAGAGGAACTGAAGCTTTCTTT. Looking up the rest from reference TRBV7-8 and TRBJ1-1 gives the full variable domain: GAGVSQSPRYKVAKRGQDVALRCDPISGHVSLFWYQQALGQGPEFLTYFQNEAQLDKSGLPSDRFFAERPEGSVSTLKIQRTQQEDSAVYLCASSLPTGRGTEAFFGQGTRLTVV.

The CDR3 is CASSPDPGTYEQYF. In nucleotides, the CDR3 is TGTGCCAGCAGCCCCGACCCCGGGACCTACGAGCAGTACTTC. The chain is built from TRBV5-5 and TRBJ2-7; tentatively, D is TRBD2 (5 bases). Germline assignment: CDR1 SGHKS and CDR2 YYEKEE (reference sequence). The CDR3 totals 14 residues. Trimming pared 4 bases from V and 2 bases from J, leaving 13 bases between. Combining the CDR3 with reference TRBV5-5 and TRBJ2-7 gives the whole variable domain DAGVTQSPTHLIKTRGQQVTLRCSPISGHKSVSWYQQVLGQGPQFIFQYYEKEERGRGNFPDRFSARQFPNYSSELNVNALLLGDSALYLCASSPDPGTYEQYFGPGTRLTVT.

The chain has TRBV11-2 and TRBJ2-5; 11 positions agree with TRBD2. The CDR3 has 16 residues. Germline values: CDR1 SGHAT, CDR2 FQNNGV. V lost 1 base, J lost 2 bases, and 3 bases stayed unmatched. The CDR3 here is CASSLGVAGGQETQYF. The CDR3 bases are TGTGCCAGCAGCTTAGGGGTAGCGGGAGGGCAAGAGACCCAGTACTTC.

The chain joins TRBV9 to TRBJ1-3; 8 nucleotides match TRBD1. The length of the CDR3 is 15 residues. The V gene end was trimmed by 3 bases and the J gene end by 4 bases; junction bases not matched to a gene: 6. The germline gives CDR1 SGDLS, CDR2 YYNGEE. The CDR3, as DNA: TGTGCCAGCAGCGGGACAGGGAGCACAGGAAACACCATATATTTT. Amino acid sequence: CASSGTGSTGNTIYF.